This T cell receptor (beta chain) was captured in a study of cytomegalovirus exposure and HLA in healthy donors (dated 2017 in TCRdb). In terms of the full investigation: An earlier analysis of some 600 of the donors reported roughly 300 Gb of sequence data and roughly 120 million unique TCR beta sequences obtained from 150 million to 200 million T cells. Approximately 300 gigabases of sequencing data and around 85 million unique TCR sequences made up an early release that covered approximately 700 HLA-typed donors. The genetic ancestry cluster associated with self-reported Caucasian donors included 70% to 85% of the approximately 400 genotyped donors. The aim of the study was to test whether cataloging public T cell receptors could identify signatures of past pathogen exposure. The study profiled the T cell repertoires of some 610 subjects by immunosequencing and related them to cytomegalovirus serostatus. In addition to the first cohort of 666 subjects, a separate validation cohort of approximately 130 different subjects was used. To predict cytomegalovirus infection status, the study combined high-throughput TCR immunosequencing, statistical association of individual TCRs with disease status, and machine learning. In a later analysis, previously published TCR beta repertoires from 500 to 750 donors were re-analyzed and high-resolution HLA genotyping was added so that TCR occurrence patterns could be studied. Rather than using new phenotypic data, the later analysis identified candidate immune exposures from TCR beta sequences and from how often those sequences occurred across donors. In an earlier analysis of over 550 of the donors, high-throughput TCR beta sequencing was used to judge whether each TCR beta V gene segment behaved as functional or pseudogenic. Donor age, sex, ethnicity and CMV serostatus were collected together with the repertoire data. In a later genetic analysis, genome-wide SNP genotypes for about 55% of the roughly 670 donors were used, and that subset was treated as a discovery cohort. Every repertoire in the discovery cohort had been generated on one and the same sequencing platform. HLA typing included class I and class II loci at four-digit resolution. Typing coverage varied by locus: roughly 629-630 donors for A, B, C, DRB1 and DQB1; 500 to 550 for DQA1; approximately 610 for DPA1; fewer than 480 for DPB1. Roughly five DR-DQ haplotypes were handled as single units for association and clustering, since linkage in the cohort was strong. Among some 400 genotyped donors of the cohort, an average of around 220,000 unique TCR beta nucleotide sequences was sequenced per donor, of which 15% to 20% were non-productive. Overall study results and their limits: HLA typing was unavailable for some donors at each locus, so association tests used only the typed subset. Only TCR beta chains were sequenced in this cohort, and the absence of alpha or paired-chain data limited detectable features. It was suggested by the authors that the approach could potentially be generalized to other disease states and immunological phenotypes. In a later analysis, HLA-associated TCR beta chains showed more clonal expansion and lower generation probabilities than non-associated chains that were equally common. Most TCR sequences were seen in very few donors, while some public TCRs were found in many individuals. At a false discovery rate of 0.05, a later analysis linked 15,000 to 20,000 TCR beta sequences to specific HLA alleles. Several of the top co-occurrence clusters appeared to be linked to parvovirus B19, influenza, CMV and Epstein-Barr virus, according to a later analysis. Broadly in line with IMGT annotations, most TCR beta V segments showed up in productive rearrangements about 87% or about 30% of the time in an earlier analysis of 450 to 600 of the donors. A further reported finding was that TCR beta sequences accurately predicted the HLA-A and HLA-B alleles for most subjects in the first cohort. For the cohort, immune exposure information was limited to CMV serostatus. Linkage disequilibrium might explain the correlated functional status among segregating V segments, but an unknown experimental factor could not be excluded. The study gave a list of under 200 TCR beta chains associated with cytomegalovirus. When HLA alleles, especially DR and DQ, strongly co-occurred, TCR associations were difficult to assign to individual alleles. In a later genetic analysis, fewer N-insertions in productive TCRs were reported among donors in an Asian-associated ancestry cluster than the roughly 700-donor mean. Sequencing depth was assumed to be roughly uniform across donors in the presence/absence analyses, though that assumption may not hold. Three of the identified cytomegalovirus-associated TCR beta chains were confirmed in vitro to be specific for cytomegalovirus antigens. A group of highly shared sequence variants was considered likely to be a technical artifact of the sequencing pipeline. Most CMV-associated TCR beta chains appeared to be HLA-restricted in a later analysis, and the HLA associations seemed to be driven largely by CMV exposure. A later analysis found that TCR association rates varied across HLA loci, with DRB1 alleles showing the most associated TCRs and HLA-C alleles the fewest. The classifier was reported to diagnose cytomegalovirus status with high specificity and sensitivity in both the original cohort and the validation cohort. An association between a missense DCLRE1C variant and V-gene and J-gene trimming of TCR beta chains was found in a later genetic analysis and replicated in an independent cohort. Because counts were too low, about 15 rarely observed V segments, including chromosome 9 orphons, were left out of the earlier analysis of about 500 of the donors.

The protocol used for the library was the immunoSEQ multiplex PCR assay. For the multiplex PCR, a mixture combining 60 forward primers for TCR Vbeta segments and 13 reverse primers for TCR Jbeta segments was used. The CDR3 region of rearranged TCR beta genes was amplified from genomic DNA with a multiplex PCR assay. The amplified TCR beta libraries were sequenced on the Illumina HiSeq System as 87-base-pair reads. From the authors' description of their analysis: Across the 700 or so repertoires, a later analysis counted 60 million to 90 million unique TCR beta chains, around 11 million of which were shared by at least two donors. Raw reads were error-corrected and collapsed into unique sequences by a nearest-neighbor algorithm in which closely related sequences were merged to remove PCR and sequencing errors. To assign V, D and J gene segments, CDR3 sequences were aligned to IMGT reference sequences. Each retained sequence needed at least a six-nucleotide match to both a V gene segment and a J gene segment. A rearrangement was called productive if the CDR3 had no stop codons and remained in frame with V and J, and every other rearrangement was called non-productive. CDR3 was defined according to IMGT convention as the region running from the second conserved V-encoded cysteine to the conserved J-encoded phenylalanine. The earlier analysis of 500 to 650 of the donors excluded any sequence lacking an unambiguous match to a single V gene segment. In an earlier analysis of approximately 590 of the donors, V segments were called functional above 56.7% productive rearrangements and were called segregating when the between-donor standard deviation exceeded 5%. A statistical classification framework was built to diagnose cytomegalovirus status from the catalog of TCR beta chain sequences. In a later analysis, TCR nucleotide sequences were compared against IMGT/GENE-DB human TR gene sequences so that V and J genes could be assigned. A later analysis assigned CDR3 sequences and most-parsimonious VDJ recombination scenarios with the TCRdist pipeline. A later analysis defined each TCR beta chain by its CDR3 amino acid sequence plus V-gene family, and excluded reads lacking a unique V-gene family. In a later analysis, 450 to 600 highly shared, low-generation-probability nucleotide sequences were removed to address suspected cross-contamination and a sequencing artifact. In a later analysis, a clonal expansion index was calculated for each public chain from normalized within-repertoire ranks of inferred template counts. In a later analysis, generation probabilities were computed with a VDJ recombination model fitted to out-of-frame rearrangements, and the resulting probabilities were checked against IGoR. A later analysis scored TCR-TCR, TCR-HLA and TCR-CMV co-occurrence with hypergeometric tests, applying a repertoire-size bias correction to TCR pairs. To estimate false discovery rates, a later analysis permuted the HLA or CMV assignments 20 times. A later analysis grouped co-occurring TCRs with DBSCAN, adding TCRdist sequence similarity when clustering within HLA-allele-positive subsets. Repertoires with fewer than 30,000 or more than 120,000 public chains were left out of co-occurrence clustering, as were five repertoires with anomalous nucleotide sharing. What TCRdb holds here is the immuneACCESS table cut down to in-frame rearrangements. Part of the clones is not present; checked against another copy, under half of the missing clones reflect an unresolved V gene, and the others are unexplained. The V and J calls and clone size are taken from that table; D and trimming were inferred from the DNA. The table for this sample lists around 130,000 clones; around 75% of them were counted only once. Less than 4% of the sample is held by the ten biggest clonotypes.

To note about this clone: What this receptor recognizes is not known. No quality values exist for individual bases; no much larger clone is one base distant.

The cohort was made up of approximately 700 healthy bone marrow donors. Cohort members were all nominally healthy when sampled, although unrecorded immune exposures were likely present. The donor was CMV seronegative and was included in the group of hundreds of seronegative cohort members. Every donor gave a peripheral blood sample, and the peripheral blood mononuclear cells from that sample were used for TCR beta sequencing. Genomic DNA was extracted from the blood cell samples with the Qiagen DNeasy Blood Extraction Kit. The specimen sequenced was PBMCs. The clonotype originates from a man aged 30 to 39 in good health and CMV-seronegative.

The sequence in DNA is TGTGCCATCAGAGTGGACAGCTCCTACGAGCAGTACTTC. It translates to CAIRVDSSYEQYF. Recombination connected TRBV10-3 to TRBJ2-7; TRBD1 is a weak D gene call, 6 bases matching. The CDR3 holds 13 amino acids from the cysteine to the phenylalanine. Kept here is only the CDR3 DNA, which spans 39 bases and is read in frame from base 1. CDR1 and CDR2, looked up from the germline V gene, are ENHRY and SYGVKD. V gives up 6 bases and J gives up 0 bases, and the segment between their germline ends measures 9 bases.